The T cell receptor beta chain described here comes from a study of blood T cell repertoires in COVID-19 (dated by TCRdb to about 2020). Notes on the research overall: The collaborator samples originated in the United States, Italy and Spain and spanned the acute and convalescent phases of COVID-19. A freely available public database, intended as a resource for researchers studying the immune response to SARS-CoV-2, is where the repertoires were released. Where available, HLA class I and class II types were obtained from metadata supplied by the sample provider rather than from assay-based typing. Samples came from the ongoing ImmuneRACE study (first 160 participants) plus 1,254 subjects from 6 global collaborators. Subjects who had been exposed to COVID-19, were actively infected with it, or had recovered from it provided the deeply sampled blood TCRbeta repertoires that made up the dataset. Nearly every sample came with metadata listing a de-identified subject ID, COVID-19 status, age in years and sex. The prospective study material was composed of cDNA or gDNA derived from T cells, B-cell-depleted T cells, or PBMCs.

One collaborating source in Seattle enrolled patients while the patients were actively infected and followed the patients over time throughout the course of disease. Each collaborating institution followed its own protocols to collect whole blood in K2EDTA tubes. For TCRbeta analysis, collaborators shipped samples as frozen whole blood, isolated PBMCs, or DNA extracted from either of those sample types. What the authors observed across the whole study: The amount of clinical and demographic metadata varied by source and participant and was provided uncurated.

Concerning this clone itself: The target of this receptor is not known. One base away there is no much larger clone; base qualities are not given.

The cysteine opens and the phenylalanine closes a CDR3 of 18 amino acids. Only the CDR3 DNA stays, 54 bases, in frame from base 1. Via the germline V gene (reference sequence), CDR1 is SGHNT and CDR2 YYREEE. Compared with germline, V lacks 2 bases and J lacks 0 bases; bases without a gene match: 6. TCRbeta CDR3 regions were amplified from genomic DNA using the immunoSEQ Assay, a bias-controlled multiplex PCR. The study's processing was this. The number of nucleated cells in each sample was estimated from the amplification of reference gene primers within the assay. To quantify the absolute abundance of each unique TCRbeta CDR3 rearrangement, sequence reads were collapsed and filtered. For each sample, productive Simpson clonality was calculated as the square root of Simpson's diversity index over productive rearrangements. TCRdb took this table from immuneACCESS and kept in-frame rearrangements with V and J called. Such tables lack part of the clones; where checked against another copy, unresolved V genes explain under half of the gap, and the rest is unexplained. The DNA was the basis for D and trimming; V, J and clone size are from that table. This sample holds some 150,000 clones; over 75% were observed only once. The top ten hold over 0.55% of the sample.

The sequenced sample was peripheral blood. The sequence joins TRBV5-4 to TRBJ2-2; 11 central nucleotides agree with TRBD2. This receptor was identified in a man aged 60 to 75 with COVID-19, enrolled during active disease. The nucleotide sequence reads TGTGCCAGCAGCTTCCCGCCTAGCGGGAGGTCGAACACCGGGGAGCTGTTTTTT. The translation is CASSFPPSGRSNTGELFF. With all but the CDR3 taken from the reference TRBV5-4 and TRBJ2-2 genes, the full variable domain is: ETGVTQSPTHLIKTRGQQVTLRCSSQSGHNTVSWYQQALGQGPQFIFQYYREEENGRGNFPPRFSGLQFPNYSSELNVNALELDDSALYLCASSFPPSGRSNTGELFFGEGSRLTVL.